This TCR beta chain was captured in a study of T cell changes during pregnancy in multiple sclerosis. This CDR3 is built from 14 residues. Germline CDR1 reads MRHNA; CDR2 reads SNTAGT. Trimming left V 4 bases short and J 5 bases short, with 12 bases between. The assay was immunoSEQ multiplex PCR, and TCRdb's table has in-frame clones only and misses some. The sample includes about 65,000 clones, approximately 92% seen only once; the top ten take roughly 3%. Specimen: CD8+ T cells from peripheral blood mononuclear cells, collected in the third trimester of pregnancy. V gene TRBV6-4 combines with J gene TRBJ2-1; weak D call: TRBD1 (6 bases). This receptor was obtained from a female donor in good health, enrolled as a control in a pregnancy study. The CDR3 coding sequence is TGTGCCAGCAGTGGGGAAGGACAGAACAATGAGCAGTTCTTC. Its translation: CASSGEGQNNEQFF.